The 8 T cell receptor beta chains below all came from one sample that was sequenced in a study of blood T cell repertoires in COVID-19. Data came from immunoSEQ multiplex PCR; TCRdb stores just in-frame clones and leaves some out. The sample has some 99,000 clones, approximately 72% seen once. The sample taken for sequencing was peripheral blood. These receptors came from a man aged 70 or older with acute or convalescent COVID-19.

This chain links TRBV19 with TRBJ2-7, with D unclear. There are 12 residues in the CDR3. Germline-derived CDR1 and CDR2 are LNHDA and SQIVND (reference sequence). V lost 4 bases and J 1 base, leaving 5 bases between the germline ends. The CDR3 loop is CASSSGSYEQYF. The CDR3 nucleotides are TGTGCCAGTAGTAGCGGATCCTACGAGCAGTACTTC.

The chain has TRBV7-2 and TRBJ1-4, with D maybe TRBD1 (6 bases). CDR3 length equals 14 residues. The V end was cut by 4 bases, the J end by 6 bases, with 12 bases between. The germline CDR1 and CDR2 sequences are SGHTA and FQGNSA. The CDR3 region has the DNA TGTGCCAGCAGCTCCAGAGGGGGGGATGAAAAACTGTTTTTT. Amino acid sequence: CASSSRGGDEKLFF.

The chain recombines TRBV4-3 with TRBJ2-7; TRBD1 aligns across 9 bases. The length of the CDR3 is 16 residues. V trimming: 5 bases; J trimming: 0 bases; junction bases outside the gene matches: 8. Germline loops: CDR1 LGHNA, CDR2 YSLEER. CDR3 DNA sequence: TGCGCCAGCAGCGTATCCGGGACAGGGAGCTCCTACGAGCAGTACTTC. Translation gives CASSVSGTGSSYEQYF.

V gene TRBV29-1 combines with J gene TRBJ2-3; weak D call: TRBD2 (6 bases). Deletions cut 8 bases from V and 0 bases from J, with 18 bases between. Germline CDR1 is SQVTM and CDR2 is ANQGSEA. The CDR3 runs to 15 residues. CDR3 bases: TGCAGCACCCTATCCCGGGAGATCAGCACAGATACGCAGTATTTT. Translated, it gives CSTLSREISTDTQYF.

The CDR3 here is CASSVAAAGDQETQYF. Here the CDR3 DNA reads TGTGCCAGCAGCGTAGCCGCAGCGGGAGACCAAGAGACCCAGTACTTC. The chain links TRBV9 to TRBJ2-5; TRBD2 matches 8 bases. Germline CDR1 reads SGDLS; CDR2 reads YYNGEE. V trimming: 0 bases; J trimming: 0 bases; junction bases outside the gene matches: 4. This CDR3 has 16 amino acids.

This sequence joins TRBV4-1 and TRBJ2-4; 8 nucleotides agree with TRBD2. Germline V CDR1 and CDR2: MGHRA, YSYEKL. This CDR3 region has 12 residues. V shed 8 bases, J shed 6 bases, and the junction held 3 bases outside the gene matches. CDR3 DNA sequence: TGCGCCAGCTCGGGGGGGGGAAACATTCAGTACTTC. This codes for CASSGGGNIQYF.

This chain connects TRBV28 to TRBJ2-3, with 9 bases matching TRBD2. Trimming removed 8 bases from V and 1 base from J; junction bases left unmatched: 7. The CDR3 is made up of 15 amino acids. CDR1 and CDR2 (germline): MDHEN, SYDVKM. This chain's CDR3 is CASGGGGAGTDTQYF. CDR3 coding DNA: TGTGCCAGCGGCGGGGGGGGAGCCGGCACAGATACGCAGTATTTT.

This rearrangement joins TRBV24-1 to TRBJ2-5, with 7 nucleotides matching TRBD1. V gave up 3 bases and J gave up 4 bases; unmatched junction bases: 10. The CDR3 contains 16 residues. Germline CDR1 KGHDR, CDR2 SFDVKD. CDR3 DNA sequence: TGTGCCACCAGTGATGCTGGGTCTGCAGGGGGAGAGACCCAGTACTTC. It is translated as CATSDAGSAGGETQYF.